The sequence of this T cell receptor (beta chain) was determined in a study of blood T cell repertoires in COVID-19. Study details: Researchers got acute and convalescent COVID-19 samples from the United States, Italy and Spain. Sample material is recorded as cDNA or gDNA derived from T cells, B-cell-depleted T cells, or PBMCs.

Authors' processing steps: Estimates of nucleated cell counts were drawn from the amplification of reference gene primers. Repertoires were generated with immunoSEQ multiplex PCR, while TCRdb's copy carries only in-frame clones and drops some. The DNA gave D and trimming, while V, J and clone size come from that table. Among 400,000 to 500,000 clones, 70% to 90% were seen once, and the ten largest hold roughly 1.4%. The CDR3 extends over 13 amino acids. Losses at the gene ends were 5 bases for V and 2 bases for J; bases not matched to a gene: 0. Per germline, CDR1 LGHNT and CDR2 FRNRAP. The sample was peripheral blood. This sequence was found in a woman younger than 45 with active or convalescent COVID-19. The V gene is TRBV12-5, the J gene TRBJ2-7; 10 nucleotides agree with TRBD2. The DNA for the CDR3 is TGTGCTAGTGGTGGACTAGCGGCCTACGAGCAGTACTTC. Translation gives CASGGLAAYEQYF.